This is a list of T cell receptor beta chains from one sample in a study of T cell responses to AZD1222 COVID-19 vaccine. Method: immunoSEQ multiplex PCR; TCRdb's copy keeps in-frame clones and lacks some. The sample has around 80,000 clones; around nine tenths are singletons. The sample here was peripheral blood, taken on day 0 of AZD1222 vaccination. These TCRs come from an adult in good health. Each CDR3 is given with its conserved first and last residue. The D gene is left open where the match is weak. Clone size is given for some rows only: seen once, a few or many times, or a class if the clone is expanded.

>TRBV19|-|TRBJ1-5|-
TGTGCCAGTAGTATGGACAATAGCAATCAGCCCCAGCATTTT
CASSMDNSNQPQHF
>TRBV19|-|TRBJ1-3|-
TGTGCCACCACAGGAGGAGTCAACTCTGGAAACACCATATATTTT
CATTGGVNSGNTIYF
>TRBV10-3|-|TRBJ2-1|-
TGTGCCATCAGTGAGTCACTAGAGAATGAGCAGTTCTTC
CAISESLENEQFF
>TRBV6-5|-|TRBJ1-4|-
TGTGCCAGCAGTTACCCGGCTGGCGTCGATGAAAAACTGTTTTTT
CASSYPAGVDEKLFF
>TRBV5-1|-|TRBJ1-4|-
TGCGCCAGCAGCTTGGATGGAGAAAAACTGTTTTTT
CASSLDGEKLFF
>TRBV6-4|TRBD2|TRBJ2-3|-
TGTGCCAGCAGTGACTTCCGACTAGCGGAGGCTAGCACAGATACGCAGTATTTT
CASSDFRLAEASTDTQYF
>TRBV3-1/TRBV3-2|-|TRBJ2-7|-
TGTGCCAGCAGCCACCTCCAGGGGCAGCACTCGTACTTC
CASSHLQGQHSYF
>TRBV3-1/TRBV3-2|-|TRBJ1-4|-
TGTGCCAGCAGCCCGGGGGGAGCGGAAAAACTGTTTTTT
CASSPGGAEKLFF
>TRBV19|-|TRBJ1-1|-
TGTGCCAGTAGTATAGGGACTGAAGCTTTCTTT
CASSIGTEAFF
>TRBV5-5|-|TRBJ2-1|-
TGTGCCAGCAGCTTGATGGGGGGCCCCTCCTACAATGAGCAGTTCTTC
CASSLMGGPSYNEQFF
>TRBV10-3|TRBD1|TRBJ2-5|-
TGTGCCATCAGCAAGGGACAGGGGGTGAGAGAGACCCAGTACTTC
CAISKGQGVRETQYF
>TRBV7-9|-|TRBJ2-2|once
TGTGCCAGCAGCTTCGCGGGGACCGGGGAGCTGTTTTTT
CASSFAGTGELFF
>TRBV18|TRBD1|TRBJ2-5|-
TGTGCCAGCTCACCCGAGACAGGGGTAGGGACCCAGTACTTC
CASSPETGVGTQYF
>TRBV6-5|-|TRBJ2-7|-
TGTGCCAGCAGTTACTCGCGGAGGTTACCCGGGGAGCAGTACTTC
CASSYSRRLPGEQYF
>TRBV2|-|TRBJ2-3|-
TGTGCCAGCAGGGGCAGGGGTCGAGATACGCAGTATTTT
CASRGRGRDTQYF
>TRBV4-2|-|TRBJ1-4|once
TGTGCCAGCAGCCGCAGAGACGGTGCAACTAATGAAAAACTGTTTTTT
CASSRRDGATNEKLFF
>TRBV18|-|TRBJ2-2|-
TGTGCCAGCTCACTAAACAGACAGGGAGGCACCGGGGAGCTGTTTTTT
CASSLNRQGGTGELFF
>TRBV2|-|TRBJ2-1|-
TGTGCCAGCAGTGAACTCCGGGACGATGAGCAGTTCTTC
CASSELRDDEQFF
>TRBV12-3/TRBV12-4|TRBD2|TRBJ2-1|-
TGTGCCAGCAGTCCCGTAGCGGGAGAAAAGTTCTTC
CASSPVAGEKFF